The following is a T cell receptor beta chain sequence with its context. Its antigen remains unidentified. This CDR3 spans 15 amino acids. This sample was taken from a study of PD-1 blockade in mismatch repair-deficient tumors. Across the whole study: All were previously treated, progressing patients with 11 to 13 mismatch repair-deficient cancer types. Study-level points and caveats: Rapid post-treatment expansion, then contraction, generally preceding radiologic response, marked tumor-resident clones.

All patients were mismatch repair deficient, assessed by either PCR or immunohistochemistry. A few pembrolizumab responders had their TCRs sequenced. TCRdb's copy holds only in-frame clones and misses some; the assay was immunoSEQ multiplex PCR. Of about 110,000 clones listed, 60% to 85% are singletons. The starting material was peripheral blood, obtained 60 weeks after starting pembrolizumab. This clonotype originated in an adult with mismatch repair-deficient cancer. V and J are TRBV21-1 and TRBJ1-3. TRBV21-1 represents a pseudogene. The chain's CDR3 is CASSKVGKDRNTIYF. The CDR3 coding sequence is TGTGCCAGCAGCAAAGTTGGGAAAGATAGAAACACCATATATTTT.